A single sample gave rise to the 27 T cell receptor beta chains below, sequenced in a study of cytomegalovirus exposure and HLA in healthy donors. PCR used 60 Vbeta primers and 13 Jbeta primers. Profiling relied on immunoSEQ multiplex PCR, and the TCRdb table lists in-frame clones only, not all of them. The profile shows over 150,000 clones, 68% of them singletons. Sequenced material: PBMCs. The source of these receptors is a man aged 50-60 years in good health and CMV-seronegative.

The V call is TRBV10-3, the J call TRBJ1-1, with D perhaps TRBD1 (5 bases). V lost 3 bases to trimming and J lost 7 bases, with 9 bases between them. Germline V gene lookup returns CDR1 ENHRY and CDR2 SYGVKD. The CDR3 runs 12 residues. CDR3 bases: TGTGCCATCAGTGACTTCACAGGTGAAGCTTTCTTT. Translated, it gives CAISDFTGEAFF.

The chain has TRBV7-2 and TRBJ1-2, with a weak D call TRBD1 (6 bases). The V gene lost 1 base and the J gene lost 4 bases, with 13 bases spanning the gap. Germline V gene lookup returns CDR1 SGHTA and CDR2 FQGNSA. The CDR3 extends over 15 amino acids. CDR3 in DNA: TGTGCCAGCAGCTTAGAGCTGGGGGCGGGCTATGGCTACACCTTC. As protein: CASSLELGAGYGYTF.

This chain links TRBV28 with TRBJ1-5; the D gene is possibly TRBD1 (5 bases). Trimming removed 3 bases at V and 6 bases at J, with 6 bases between. The CDR3 sequence is 12 residues long. From germline, CDR1 is MDHEN and CDR2 SYDVKM. CDR3 protein: CASSFRGQPQHF. DNA for the CDR3: TGTGCCAGCAGTTTTAGGGGTCAGCCCCAGCATTTT.

A word on this clone: The same CDR3 also results from other DNA sequences found in this sample. V usage is TRBV10-2 and J usage is TRBJ2-7; D is uncertain. The germline V and J ends were trimmed by 3 bases and 4 bases, with 10 bases remaining between them. Per the germline V gene, CDR1 is WSHSY and CDR2 is SAAADI. This CDR3 region has 13 residues. CDR3 DNA: TGCGCCAGCAGTGATGGATTGACATACGAGCAGTACTTC. It encodes CASSDGLTYEQYF.

This sequence joins TRBV7-9 and TRBJ1-2; D is undetermined. Deletions cut 1 base from V and 8 bases from J, with 8 bases between. The germline V gene has CDR1 SEHNR and CDR2 FQNEAQ (reference sequence). The CDR3 is made up of 12 amino acids. The CDR3 loop is CASSLELRGYTF. The CDR3 nucleotides read TGTGCCAGCAGCTTAGAGTTGCGGGGCTACACCTTC.

This rearrangement joins TRBV6-6 to TRBJ1-1; TRBD1 matches at 7 bases. V lost 6 bases and J lost 5; bases outside the gene matches: 9. CDR1 and CDR2 from the germline V gene are MNHNY and SVGAGI (reference sequence). CDR3 length equals 14 residues. The CDR3 nucleotides read TGTGCCAGCAGCGAAGACAGGGTAAGAACTGAAGCTTTCTTT. It specifies CASSEDRVRTEAFF.

This clone was counted between two and nine times. The sample holds other DNA sequences that translate to the same CDR3. The chain uses TRBV7-2 and TRBJ2-6; D gene unclear. This CDR3 spans 15 amino acids. Trimming cost V 1 base and J 0 bases, with 4 bases left between them. The V gene's germline CDR1 is SGHTA and CDR2 FQGNSA. In nucleotides, the CDR3 is TGTGCCAGCAGCTTAGGAGGCTCTGGGGCCAACGTCCTGACTTTC. This sequence encodes CASSLGGSGANVLTF.

The rearrangement uses TRBV5-1 and TRBJ2-7; unclear D gene. Germline V CDR1 and CDR2: SGHRS, YFSETQ. The V gene lost 4 bases and the J gene lost 2 bases, with 4 bases spanning the gap. CDR3 size: 11 residues. CDR3 loop: CASSTTYEQYF. The CDR3 nucleotides are TGCGCCAGCAGCACTACCTACGAGCAGTACTTC.

This chain joins TRBV5-4 and TRBJ1-2; TRBD1 matches 9 bases. This CDR3 is built from 13 residues. The trim removed 0 bases at V and 7 bases at J, leaving 1 base unmatched. In germline, CDR1 is SGHNT, CDR2 YYREEE (reference sequence). CDR3 amino acids: CASSLDRGLGYTF. Written as DNA, the CDR3 is TGTGCCAGCAGCTTGGACAGGGGGCTTGGCTACACCTTC.

The V gene is TRBV7-2, the J gene TRBJ2-7; 9 bases agree with TRBD1. The V and J ends lost 3 bases and 4 bases, in that order; junction bases with no gene match: 4. The germline gives CDR1 SGHTA, CDR2 FQGNSA. This CDR3 has 14 residues. The CDR3 sequence: CASSLGQGQYEQYF. CDR3 sequence (DNA): TGTGCCAGCAGCTTGGGACAGGGTCAGTACGAGCAGTACTTC.

This clone appeared a few times. The gene calls are TRBV7-9 and TRBJ2-4; TRBD1 aligns across 10 bases. Losses at the gene ends were 6 bases for V and 1 base for J; bases not matched to a gene: 12. The CDR3 loop spans 18 amino acids. Germline V gives CDR1 SEHNR, CDR2 FQNEAQ (reference sequence). The CDR3 bases are TGTGCCAGCAGTCCCAATCCGGGACAGGGGTACGCCAAAAACATTCAGTACTTC. This codes for CASSPNPGQGYAKNIQYF.

The chain uses TRBV18 and TRBJ1-1; no reliable D call. Per the germline V gene, CDR1 is KGHSH and CDR2 is LQKENI. The CDR3 spans 15 residues. The V gene lost 4 bases and the J gene lost 0 bases, with 12 bases spanning the gap. The CDR3 DNA follows: TGTGCCAGCTCACTCCACTCAGGTATGAACACTGAAGCTTTCTTT. Its protein is CASSLHSGMNTEAFF.

The chain links TRBV28 to TRBJ1-6; D uncertain. Trimming cost V 7 bases and J 9 bases, with 16 bases left between them. The CDR3 is made up of 14 amino acids. Germline-derived CDR1 and CDR2 are MDHEN and SYDVKM. CDR3 residues: CASTRTTTGSPLHF. The CDR3 bases are TGTGCCAGCACCCGCACTACAACGGGTTCACCCCTCCACTTT.

The chain recombines TRBV5-1 with TRBJ1-4, with 8 bases that match TRBD1. Per germline, CDR1 SGHRS and CDR2 YFSETQ. Trimming cost V 4 bases and J 5 bases; bases outside gene matches: 7. This CDR3 is built from 15 residues. The CDR3 nucleotides read TGCGCCAGCAGCGACTCAGGGGGCGAGAATGAAAAACTGTTTTTT. Translated, it gives CASSDSGGENEKLFF.

The chain recombines TRBV10-2 with TRBJ2-7, with 7 bases aligning to TRBD1. V gave up 0 bases and J gave up 4 bases; unmatched junction bases: 6. CDR1 is WSHSY, CDR2 SAAADI, per germline. The CDR3 covers 15 residues. The CDR3, as DNA: TGCGCCAGCAGTGAGTCCCCCGGGACAGTATACGAGCAGTACTTC. Its protein is CASSESPGTVYEQYF.

The table lists this clone with a few counts. This chain joins TRBV27 and TRBJ1-1; D gene ambiguous. Germline CDR1 reads MNHEY; CDR2 reads SMNVEV (reference sequence). CDR3 size: 12 residues. The germline V and J ends were trimmed by 2 bases and 7 bases, with 8 bases remaining between them. The DNA for the CDR3 is TGTGCCAGCAGTTTACTGGGCCATGAAGCTTTCTTT. This sequence encodes CASSLLGHEAFF.

The chain couples TRBV19 to TRBJ1-2; D is perhaps TRBD1 (6 bases). The CDR3 is 15 amino acids. Deletions cut 1 base from V and 1 base from J, with 10 bases between. Germline CDR1 LNHDA, CDR2 SQIVND (reference sequence). CDR3 amino acids: CASSIGQGLNYGYTF. The CDR3 nucleotides are TGTGCCAGTAGTATAGGTCAGGGGCTTAACTATGGCTACACCTTC.

This clone came up a few times. V usage is TRBV2 and J usage is TRBJ1-4; 8 bases line up with TRBD1. V was pared by 10 bases and J by 11 bases, with 18 bases of the junction left unmatched. The CDR3 totals 15 residues. Germline loops: CDR1 SNHLY, CDR2 FYNNEI. CDR3 region: CATQDARGLLRKLFF. The CDR3 region has the DNA TGTGCCACACAAGACGCCAGGGGGCTCCTAAGGAAACTGTTTTTT.

The V call is TRBV6-1, the J call TRBJ2-1, with D perhaps TRBD1 (6 bases). The germline gives CDR1 MNHNS, CDR2 SASEGT. This CDR3 has 16 residues. V was shortened by 0 bases and J by 5 bases, with 14 bases between the two germline ends. CDR3 amino acids: CASSEAWGPKHNEQFF. For the CDR3, the DNA is TGTGCCAGCAGTGAAGCATGGGGGCCCAAACACAATGAGCAGTTCTTC.

The gene calls are TRBV4-2 and TRBJ1-2; D is unresolved. Germline CDR1 reads LGHNA; CDR2 reads YNFKEQ. The CDR3 is 15 residues long. V dropped 3 bases and J dropped 4 bases, with 15 bases sitting between them. The CDR3 region has the DNA TGTGCCAGCAGCCAGGTTTTTGCGCCTCTCTATGGCTACACCTTC. Translation: CASSQVFAPLYGYTF.

This chain connects TRBV6-5 to TRBJ1-2; D gene ambiguous. This CDR3 is built from 13 residues. The ends were cut back, 6 bases at V and 3 bases at J, with 11 bases in the middle. The germline V gene has CDR1 MNHEY and CDR2 SVGAGI. CDR3 residues: CASRPTGYYGYTF. For the CDR3, the DNA is TGTGCCAGCAGACCGACCGGGTACTATGGCTACACCTTC.

The chain combines TRBV6-5 with TRBJ2-2; 7 bases are a match to TRBD1. Germline assignment: CDR1 MNHEY and CDR2 SVGAGI. Trimming removed 4 bases from V and 4 bases from J; junction bases left unmatched: 3. CDR3 length: 14 amino acids. CDR3 sequence reads: CASSSDRPTGELFF. In DNA form, the CDR3 reads TGTGCCAGCAGTTCGGACAGGCCCACCGGGGAGCTGTTTTTT.

The genes are TRBV19 and TRBJ1-2; TRBD1 matches at 8 bases. With V trimmed by 9 bases and J by 7 bases, 25 bases remained unmatched. The CDR3 loop spans 18 amino acids. Germline values: CDR1 LNHDA, CDR2 SQIVND (reference sequence). The DNA for the CDR3 is TGTGCCAGCCGAGATGGTCCGGGACAGGTTCTACCGTACGGTGGCTACACCTTC. Amino acid sequence: CASRDGPGQVLPYGGYTF.

The chain carries TRBV5-1 and TRBJ1-2; D not resolved. The CDR3 totals 14 residues. V lost 0 bases to trimming and J lost 2 bases, with 8 bases between them. Germline CDR1 SGHRS, CDR2 YFSETQ. The CDR3 is CASSLAVSNYGYTF. The CDR3 DNA sequence: TGCGCCAGCAGCTTGGCCGTTTCCAACTATGGCTACACCTTC.

The V call is TRBV7-9, the J call TRBJ1-1; perhaps TRBD1 as D (5 bases). V gave up 5 bases and J gave up 1 base, with 17 bases separating them. Germline V gene sequence: CDR1 SEHNR, CDR2 FQNEAQ (reference sequence). This CDR3 comprises 16 residues. The DNA of the CDR3 is TGTGCCAGCAGCCCCCCGGGGGTAGGACAGAACACTGAAGCTTTCTTT. Translation gives CASSPPGVGQNTEAFF.

This clone was seen more than once but under ten times. The CDR3 DNA reads as TGTGCCAGCAGCTTCCCCTCTGCAGGGAAAGATACGCAGTATTTT. It encodes CASSFPSAGKDTQYF. The chain has TRBV11-2 and TRBJ2-3, with TRBD1 as a possible D gene (5 bases). Trimming took 3 bases from V and 5 from J, leaving 15 bases between them. The CDR3 runs to 15 residues. The germline V gene has CDR1 SGHAT and CDR2 FQNNGV.

This chain joins TRBV6-5 and TRBJ1-3; a possible D gene is TRBD1 (6 bases). Germline V CDR1 and CDR2: MNHEY, SVGAGI. The length of the CDR3 is 15 residues. V dropped 0 bases and J dropped 3 bases, with 9 bases sitting between them. The CDR3 reads CASSYSDRVGNTIYF. CDR3 bases: TGTGCCAGCAGTTACTCGGACAGAGTTGGAAACACCATATATTTT.